Each of the 7 T cell receptor beta chains below was sequenced from the same sample in a study of blood T cell repertoires in COVID-19. This table comes from immunoSEQ multiplex PCR, and its TCRdb copy is limited to in-frame clones, with some not included. The sample holds approximately 130,000 clones; just over 75% are singletons and the top ten take 11%. The specimen was peripheral blood. These receptor sequences come from a human donor in a cohort sampled during active COVID-19.

The V gene is TRBV28, the J gene TRBJ1-2; TRBD1 matches 8 bases. With 5 bases clipped from V and 0 bases from J, the junction kept 17 bases outside the gene matches. The CDR3 is 19 residues long. CDR1 is MDHEN and CDR2 is SYDVKM in the germline V gene. In DNA form, the CDR3 reads TGTGCCAGCAGTCCCGTTCCCCGGGACAGGCTAGTATCTAACTATGGCTACACCTTC. It codes for CASSPVPRDRLVSNYGYTF.

The chain is built from TRBV7-8 and TRBJ2-7; D possibly corresponds to TRBD2 (5 bases). This CDR3 is 15 amino acids long. Trimming removed 1 base from V and 9 bases from J, with 19 bases in between. Looked up from germline, CDR1 is SGHVS and CDR2 is FQNEAQ. Here the CDR3 reads CASSLGEGRANPQYF. Written as DNA, the CDR3 is TGTGCCAGCAGCTTAGGAGAGGGTCGGGCGAATCCGCAGTACTTC. The variable domain in full, with the rest retrieved from reference TRBV7-8 and TRBJ2-7, is GAGVSQSPRYKVAKRGQDVALRCDPISGHVSLFWYQQALGQGPEFLTYFQNEAQLDKSGLPSDRFFAERPEGSVSTLKIQRTQQEDSAVYLCASSLGEGRANPQYFGPGTRLTVT.

V gene TRBV4-1 combines with J gene TRBJ2-1, with D possibly being TRBD2 (6 bases). Trimming shortened V by 1 base and J by 4 bases, and 17 bases separated the two germline ends. The CDR3 sequence is 17 residues long. In germline, CDR1 is MGHRA, CDR2 YSYEKL. CDR3 amino acids: CASSQVLGGGSYNEQFF. The DNA for the CDR3 is TGCGCCAGCAGCCAAGTGCTGGGGGGTGGATCGTACAATGAGCAGTTCTTC.

The chain recombines TRBV19 with TRBJ1-3, with unresolved D. V lost 8 bases, J lost 1 base, and 15 bases lay in between. Germline CDR1 LNHDA, CDR2 SQIVND (reference sequence). CDR3 length equals 15 residues. CDR3 residues: CASFEARSSGNTIYF. In DNA form, the CDR3 reads TGTGCCAGTTTCGAGGCGAGATCGTCTGGAAACACCATATATTTT.

This chain connects TRBV12-3 or TRBV12-4 to TRBJ2-2; the D is unclear. The CDR3 consists of 13 residues. Trimming removed 6 bases at V and 3 bases at J, with 8 bases between. CDR3: CASRAADTGELFF. The CDR3 nucleotides read TGTGCCAGCAGGGCGGCGGACACCGGGGAGCTGTTTTTT.

This chain joins TRBV10-3 and TRBJ1-5; TRBD1 might be the D (6 bases). Germline V gene sequence: CDR1 ENHRY, CDR2 SYGVKD. Trimming took off 5 bases at V and 5 bases at J, with 13 bases between the two ends. This CDR3 has 14 amino acids. The DNA for the CDR3 is TGTGCCATCAGTCTGTCGGGGGGCGATCAGCCCCAGCATTTT. Protein: CAISLSGGDQPQHF.

V is TRBV2 and J is TRBJ2-3; 8 bases match TRBD2. There are 17 residues in the CDR3. After removal of 4 bases from V and 3 bases from J, the junction contained 12 bases not matched to a gene. Germline V gives CDR1 SNHLY, CDR2 FYNNEI. CDR3 amino acids: CASSGILAGRSTDTQYF. For the CDR3, the DNA is TGTGCCAGCAGTGGAATCTTAGCGGGGAGGTCGACAGATACGCAGTATTTT.